This record concerns one T cell receptor (beta chain) sequence. This entry comes from a study of graft-versus-host responses after intestinal transplantation. CFSE-labeled responder cells (200,000) were plated with 200,000 irradiated, violet-dye-labeled stimulator cells. CDR3 size: 15 residues. Losses at the gene ends were 3 bases for V and 5 bases for J; bases not matched to a gene: 7. Germline CDR1 is SGHNT and CDR2 is YYREEE (reference sequence). Sequencing used immunoSEQ multiplex PCR; TCRdb keeps in-frame clones, though not all of them. There are approximately 9,800 clones in the sample; about 28% occur only once, and approximately 5% lies in the top ten.

The receptor's source is a human patient who was an organ donor for intestinal transplantation. This chain connects TRBV5-4 to TRBJ1-2; 10 bases line up with TRBD1. The input for sequencing was alloreactive CD4+ T cells from a mixed lymphocyte reaction culture, taken before transplantation. Subset in this sample: CFSE-low proliferating T cells sorted from roughly six-day pre-transplant mixed lymphocyte reaction (GvH or HvG direction). CDR3 sequence (DNA): TGTGCCAGCAGCTGGGACCGGGACAGGGGTTATGGCTACACCTTC. This gives the protein CASSWDRDRGYGYTF.